This is a list of T cell receptor beta chains from one sample in a study of cytomegalovirus exposure and HLA in healthy donors. Measured with immunoSEQ multiplex PCR; TCRdb has only the in-frame clones, and not every one. This sample has 150,000 or so clones, with 84% found just once. What was sequenced was PBMCs. These TCRs come from a boy aged 2-15 years in good health and CMV-seronegative. Each CDR3 is given with its conserved first and last residue. D genes are given only for firm matches. Rows give clone size only sometimes, using once, few, many, or a class for an expanded clone.

d_call,cdr3_length,v_call,clone_size,j_call,cdr3_nt,cdr3_aa
TRBD2,15,TRBV6-1,NA,TRBJ2-3,TGTGCCAGTAGCGGGAGACGATTGGAGACAGATACGCAGTATTTT,CASSGRRLETDTQYF
NA,14,TRBV5-4,NA,TRBJ2-7,TGTGCCAGCAGCCGTCCCGGGACAAGCTACGAGCAGTACTTC,CASSRPGTSYEQYF
NA,15,TRBV7-9,NA,TRBJ2-2,TGTGCCAGCAAAGGGTCAGGGGCGTGGACCGGGGAGCTGTTTTTT,CASKGSGAWTGELFF
NA,13,TRBV11-2,NA,TRBJ2-2,TGTGCCAGCAGCCGTAGCGATGCCGGGGAGCTGTTTTTT,CASSRSDAGELFF
TRBD2,17,TRBV7-9,once,TRBJ2-7,TGTGCCAGCAGCCAGGGACAGAGTAGCGGGAGCTCGTACGAGCAGTACTTC,CASSQGQSSGSSYEQYF
NA,14,TRBV2,NA,TRBJ2-1,TGTGCCAGCAGGGCAGAAGTCTCCTACAATGAGCAGTTCTTC,CASRAEVSYNEQFF
NA,17,TRBV12-2,NA,TRBJ2-7,TGTGCAAGTCGCTTAGCGGAGTACCGGGAGTCAATCTACGAGCAGTACTTC,CASRLAEYRESIYEQYF
TRBD2,16,TRBV6-6,NA,TRBJ2-1,TGTGCCAGCAGTTACCCCGGGCGGGAGTGGCACAATGAGCAGTTCTTC,CASSYPGREWHNEQFF
NA,17,TRBV18,NA,TRBJ2-2,TGTGCCAGCTCACCCCTCTACGCAGGGCCAGTCACCGGGGAGCTGTTTTTT,CASSPLYAGPVTGELFF
TRBD1,14,TRBV6-1,once,TRBJ2-7,TGTGCCAGCAGTATACGGGACAGGGTTGTCGAGCAGTACTTC,CASSIRDRVVEQYF
NA,16,TRBV4-2,once,TRBJ2-2,TGTGCCAGCAGTCAAGAAGGCGGAGGAAGGACCGGGGAGCTGTTTTTT,CASSQEGGGRTGELFF
TRBD1,14,TRBV6-5,NA,TRBJ2-7,TGTGCCAGCAGGAGGGGGACAGGCCTCTACGAGCAGTACTTC,CASRRGTGLYEQYF
NA,13,TRBV6-1,NA,TRBJ2-2,TGTGCCAGCAGTTTCACGAACACCGGGGAGCTGTTTTTT,CASSFTNTGELFF
TRBD2,15,TRBV27,NA,TRBJ2-2,TGTGCCACCCTCCCGGGGCTAGCGGCCACCGGGGAGCTGTTTTTT,CATLPGLAATGELFF
NA,11,TRBV20-1,NA,TRBJ2-7,TGTAGGGGGAGCAGCTCCTACGAGCAGTACTTC,CRGSSSYEQYF
TRBD1,15,TRBV6-1,once,TRBJ1-1,TGTGCCAGCAGTGAACCAGACAGGGGGAGAACTGAAGCTTTCTTT,CASSEPDRGRTEAFF
NA,11,TRBV6-5,NA,TRBJ1-1,TGTGCCAGCAGTTACGGGAGTGAAGCTTTCTTT,CASSYGSEAFF
NA,13,TRBV28,NA,TRBJ2-3,TGTGCCAGCAGTCGCCCGGGGACAGATACGCAGTATTTT,CASSRPGTDTQYF
NA,15,TRBV10-3,NA,TRBJ2-3,TGTGCCATCAGTGAGGGGGGGTTTTACACAGATACGCAGTATTTT,CAISEGGFYTDTQYF
NA,13,TRBV19,few,TRBJ1-5,TGTGCCAGTAGTAAAGACAGAAATCAGCCCCAGCATTTT,CASSKDRNQPQHF
TRBD2,14,TRBV10-3,few,TRBJ2-3,TGTGCCATCAGCCCTAGCGGAGGGGCAGATACGCAGTATTTT,CAISPSGGADTQYF
TRBD1,15,TRBV11-2,NA,TRBJ2-7,TGTGCCAGCAGCTTAGCGAGGGGGCCCTCCTACGAGCAGTACTTC,CASSLARGPSYEQYF
NA,11,TRBV20-1,NA,TRBJ1-5,TGCAGTGCTAGCGCGCATCAGCCCCAGCATTTT,CSASAHQPQHF
NA,16,TRBV18,once,TRBJ2-1,TGTGCCAGCTCACCTACTAGCCACTCTATTACGGATGAGCAGTTCTTC,CASSPTSHSITDEQFF
NA,15,TRBV5-6,NA,TRBJ2-3,TGTGCCAGCAGCCACGCCCAGTCTGGCACAGATACGCAGTATTTT,CASSHAQSGTDTQYF
NA,15,TRBV9,NA,TRBJ1-3,TGTGCCAGCAGCGTAGGGCCCCGGGGAGGAAACACCATATATTTT,CASSVGPRGGNTIYF
NA,13,TRBV6-1,NA,TRBJ1-1,TGTGCCAGCAGGAGGGTAGGTTCCACTGAAGCTTTCTTT,CASRRVGSTEAFF
NA,14,TRBV6-1,NA,TRBJ2-7,TGTGCCAGCAGTGAAAGGCGGCGGTGGTACGAGCAGTACTTC,CASSERRRWYEQYF
NA,13,TRBV6-5,NA,TRBJ2-3,TGTGCCAGCAGTCGGGTCCAAACAGATACGCAGTATTTT,CASSRVQTDTQYF
TRBD1,15,TRBV2,NA,TRBJ1-1,TGTGCCAGCAGCCAAACGGACAGGAGGATAACTGAAGCTTTCTTT,CASSQTDRRITEAFF
NA,15,TRBV5-4,once,TRBJ2-2,TGTGCCAGCGGGAGTGTACGGCAGAACACCGGGGAGCTGTTTTTT,CASGSVRQNTGELFF
TRBD2,15,TRBV2,NA,TRBJ2-1,TGTGCCAGCAGTGAATTGCGGGAGCCCTACAATGAGCAGTTCTTC,CASSELREPYNEQFF
TRBD1,15,TRBV11-2,NA,TRBJ1-2,TGTGCCAGCAGCTTAATCAGGGGGCCACCCTATGGCTACACCTTC,CASSLIRGPPYGYTF
TRBD1,17,TRBV9,NA,TRBJ1-1,TGTGCCAGCAGCTCCCCCAGGGCAGGGGGAATGAACACTGAAGCTTTCTTT,CASSSPRAGGMNTEAFF
NA,15,TRBV7-9,NA,TRBJ2-3,TGTGCCAGCAGCTTATGGCAGCGGCCCACAGATACGCAGTATTTT,CASSLWQRPTDTQYF
NA,19,TRBV14,NA,TRBJ2-1,TGTGCCAGCAGCCAAACGAAAGGGGCGGTTTACCAACTTTACAATGAGCAGTTCTTC,CASSQTKGAVYQLYNEQFF
NA,16,TRBV23-1,NA,TRBJ1-1,TGCGCCAGCAGTCATCCCCGGGCTTCAAAGGAGGATAAGGCTTTCTTT,CASSHPRASKEDKAFF
NA,15,TRBV4-2,NA,TRBJ1-2,TGTGCCAGCAGCCAGAACCCGCAGGGGATGGGTGGCTACACCTTC,CASSQNPQGMGGYTF
TRBD1,18,TRBV28,NA,TRBJ2-2,TGTGCCAGCAGTTTCTTCGACAGGGCCAATTCGAACACCGGGGAGCTGTTTTTT,CASSFFDRANSNTGELFF
TRBD2,14,TRBV19,NA,TRBJ2-3,TGTGCCAGTAGTATCTCGGGGAGGGGTGATACGCAGTATTTT,CASSISGRGDTQYF